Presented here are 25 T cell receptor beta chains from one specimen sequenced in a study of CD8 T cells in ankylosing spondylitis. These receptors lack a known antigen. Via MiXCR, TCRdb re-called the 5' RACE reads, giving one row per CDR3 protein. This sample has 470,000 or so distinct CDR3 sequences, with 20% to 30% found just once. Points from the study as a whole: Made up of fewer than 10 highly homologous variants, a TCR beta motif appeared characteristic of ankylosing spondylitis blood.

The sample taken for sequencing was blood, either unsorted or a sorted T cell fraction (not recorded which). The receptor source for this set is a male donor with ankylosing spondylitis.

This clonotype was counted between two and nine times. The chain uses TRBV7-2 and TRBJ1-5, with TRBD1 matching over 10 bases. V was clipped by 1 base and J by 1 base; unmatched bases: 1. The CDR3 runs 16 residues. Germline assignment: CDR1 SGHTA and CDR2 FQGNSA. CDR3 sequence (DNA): TGTGCCAGCAGCTTAGTGGACAGGGGGAGCAATCAGCCCCAGCATTTT. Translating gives CASSLVDRGSNQPQHF.

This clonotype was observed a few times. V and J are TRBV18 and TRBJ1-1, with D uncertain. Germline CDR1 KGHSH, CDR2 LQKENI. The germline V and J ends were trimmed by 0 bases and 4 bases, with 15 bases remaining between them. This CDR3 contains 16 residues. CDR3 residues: CASSPPSGRASTEAFF. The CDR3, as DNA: TGTGCCAGCTCACCACCATCGGGAAGGGCTAGCACTGAAGCTTTCTTT.

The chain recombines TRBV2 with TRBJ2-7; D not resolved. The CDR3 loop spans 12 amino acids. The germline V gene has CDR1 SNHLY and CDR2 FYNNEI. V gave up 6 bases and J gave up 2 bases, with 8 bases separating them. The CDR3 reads CASRGLTYEQYF. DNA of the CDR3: TGTGCCAGCAGGGGATTAACCTACGAGCAGTACTTC.

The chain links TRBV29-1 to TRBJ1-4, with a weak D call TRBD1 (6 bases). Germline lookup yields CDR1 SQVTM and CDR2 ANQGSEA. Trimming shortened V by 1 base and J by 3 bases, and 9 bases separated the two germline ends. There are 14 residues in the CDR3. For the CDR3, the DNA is TGCAGCGTTGAAGGGGGGGCGGCTAATGAAAAACTGTTTTTT. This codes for CSVEGGAANEKLFF.

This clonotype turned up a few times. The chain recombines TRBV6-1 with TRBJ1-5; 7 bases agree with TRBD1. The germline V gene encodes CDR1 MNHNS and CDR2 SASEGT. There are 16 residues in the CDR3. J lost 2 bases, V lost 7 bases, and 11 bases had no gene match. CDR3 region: CASTETTGLGNQPQHF. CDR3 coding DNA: TGTGCCAGCACCGAAACGACAGGGCTGGGCAATCAGCCCCAGCATTTT.

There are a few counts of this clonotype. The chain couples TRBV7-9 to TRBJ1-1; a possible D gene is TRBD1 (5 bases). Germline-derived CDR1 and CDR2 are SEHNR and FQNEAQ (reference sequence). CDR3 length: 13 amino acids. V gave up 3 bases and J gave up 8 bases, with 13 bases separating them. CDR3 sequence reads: CASSLEGGAEAFF. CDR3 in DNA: TGTGCCAGCAGCTTGGAGGGAGGGGCGGAAGCTTTCTTT.

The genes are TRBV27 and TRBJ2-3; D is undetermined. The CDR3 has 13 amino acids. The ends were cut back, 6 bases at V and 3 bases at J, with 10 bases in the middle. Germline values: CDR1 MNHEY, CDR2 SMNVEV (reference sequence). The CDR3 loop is CASRRPSTDTQYF. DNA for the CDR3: TGTGCCAGCAGACGCCCATCGACAGATACGCAGTATTTT.

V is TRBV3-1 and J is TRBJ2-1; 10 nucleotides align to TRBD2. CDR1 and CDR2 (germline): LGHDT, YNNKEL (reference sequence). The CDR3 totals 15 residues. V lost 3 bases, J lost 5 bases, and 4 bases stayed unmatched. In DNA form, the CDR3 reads TGTGCCAGCAGCCAGGGGACTAGCGAGAACAATGAGCAGTTCTTC. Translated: CASSQGTSENNEQFF.

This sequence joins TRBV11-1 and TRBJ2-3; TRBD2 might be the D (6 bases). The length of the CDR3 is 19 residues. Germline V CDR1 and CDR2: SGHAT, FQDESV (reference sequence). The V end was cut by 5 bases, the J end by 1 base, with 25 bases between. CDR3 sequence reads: CASSTILGGKRARTDTQYF. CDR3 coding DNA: TGTGCCAGCAGCACTATATTGGGCGGGAAGAGGGCCCGCACAGATACGCAGTATTTT.

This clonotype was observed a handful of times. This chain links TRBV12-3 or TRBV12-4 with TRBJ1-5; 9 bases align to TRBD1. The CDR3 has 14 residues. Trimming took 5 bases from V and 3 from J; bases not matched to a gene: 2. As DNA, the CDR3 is TGTGCCAGCAGTGGGGACAGGGCCAATCAGCCCCAGCATTTT. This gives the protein CASSGDRANQPQHF.

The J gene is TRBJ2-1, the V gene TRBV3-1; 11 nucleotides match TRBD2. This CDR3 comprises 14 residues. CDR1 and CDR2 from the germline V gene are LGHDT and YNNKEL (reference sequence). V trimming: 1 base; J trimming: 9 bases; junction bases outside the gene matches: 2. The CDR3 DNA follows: TGTGCCAGCAGCCAAGGACTAGCGGGACGTGAGCAGTTCTTC. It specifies CASSQGLAGREQFF.

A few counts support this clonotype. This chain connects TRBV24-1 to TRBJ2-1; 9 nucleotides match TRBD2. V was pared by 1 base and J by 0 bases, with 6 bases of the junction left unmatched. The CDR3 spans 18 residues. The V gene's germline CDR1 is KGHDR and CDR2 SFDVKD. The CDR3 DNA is TGTGCCACCAGTGATTTAGCGGGAGGACAACCCTCCTACAATGAGCAGTTCTTC. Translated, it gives CATSDLAGGQPSYNEQFF.

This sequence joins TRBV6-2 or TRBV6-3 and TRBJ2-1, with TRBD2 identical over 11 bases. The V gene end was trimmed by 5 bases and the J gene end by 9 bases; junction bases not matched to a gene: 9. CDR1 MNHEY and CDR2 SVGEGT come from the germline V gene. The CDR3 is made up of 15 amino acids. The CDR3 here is CASSDRTSGWSEQFF. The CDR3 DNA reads TGTGCCAGCAGTGACAGGACTAGCGGGTGGAGTGAGCAGTTCTTC.

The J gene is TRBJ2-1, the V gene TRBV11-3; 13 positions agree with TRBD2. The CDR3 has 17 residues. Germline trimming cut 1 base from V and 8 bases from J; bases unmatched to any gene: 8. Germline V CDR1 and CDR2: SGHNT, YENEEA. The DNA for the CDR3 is TGTGCCAGCAGCTTAGGCCGGACTAGCGGGAGAGGCCATGAGCAGTTCTTC. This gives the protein CASSLGRTSGRGHEQFF.

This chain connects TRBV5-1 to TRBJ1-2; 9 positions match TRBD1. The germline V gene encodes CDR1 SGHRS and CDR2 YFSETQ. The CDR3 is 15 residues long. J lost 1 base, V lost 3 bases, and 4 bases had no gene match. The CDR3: CASSSGTGLNYGYTF. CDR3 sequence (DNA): TGCGCCAGCAGCTCCGGGACAGGGCTTAACTATGGCTACACCTTC.

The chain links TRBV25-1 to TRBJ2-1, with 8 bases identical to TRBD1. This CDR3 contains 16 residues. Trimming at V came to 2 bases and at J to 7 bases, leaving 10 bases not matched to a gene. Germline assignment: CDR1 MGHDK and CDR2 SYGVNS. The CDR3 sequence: CASSELRGQWGNEQFF. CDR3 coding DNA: TGTGCCAGCAGTGAACTCAGGGGGCAATGGGGGAATGAGCAGTTCTTC.

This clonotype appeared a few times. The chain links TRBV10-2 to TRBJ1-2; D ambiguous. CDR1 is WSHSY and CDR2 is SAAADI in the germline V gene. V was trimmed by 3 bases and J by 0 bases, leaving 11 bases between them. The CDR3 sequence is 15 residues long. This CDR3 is CASSDGGFTNYGYTF. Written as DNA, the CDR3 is TGCGCCAGCAGTGATGGTGGCTTTACTAACTATGGCTACACCTTC.

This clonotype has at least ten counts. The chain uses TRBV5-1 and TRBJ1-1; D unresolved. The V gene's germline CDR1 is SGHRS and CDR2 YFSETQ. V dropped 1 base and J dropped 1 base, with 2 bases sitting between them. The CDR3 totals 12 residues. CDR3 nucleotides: TGCGCCAGCAGCTTGCCGAACACTGAAGCTTTCTTT. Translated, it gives CASSLPNTEAFF.

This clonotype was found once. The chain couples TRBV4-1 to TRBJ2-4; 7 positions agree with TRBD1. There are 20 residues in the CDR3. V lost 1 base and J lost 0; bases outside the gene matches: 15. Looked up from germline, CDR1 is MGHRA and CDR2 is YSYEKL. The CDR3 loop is CASSQGSKGTEKAAKNIQYF. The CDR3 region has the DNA TGCGCCAGCAGCCAAGGGTCTAAAGGGACAGAGAAAGCAGCCAAAAACATTCAGTACTTC.

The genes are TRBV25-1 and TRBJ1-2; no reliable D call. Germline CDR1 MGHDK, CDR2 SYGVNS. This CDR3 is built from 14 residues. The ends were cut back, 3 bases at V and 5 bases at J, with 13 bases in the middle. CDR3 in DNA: TGTGCCAGCAGTGAGGGTAGGCGAGTTTATGGCTACACCTTC. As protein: CASSEGRRVYGYTF.

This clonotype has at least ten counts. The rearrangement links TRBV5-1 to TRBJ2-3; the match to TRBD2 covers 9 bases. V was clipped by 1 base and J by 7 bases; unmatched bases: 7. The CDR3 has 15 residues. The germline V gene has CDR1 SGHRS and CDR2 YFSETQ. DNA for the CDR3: TGCGCCAGCAGCTTGATAGCGGGAGAGATGAATACGCAGTATTTT. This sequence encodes CASSLIAGEMNTQYF. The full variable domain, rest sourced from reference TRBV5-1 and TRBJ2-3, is KAGVTQTPRYLIKTRGQQVTLSCSPISGHRSVSWYQQTPGQGLQFLFEYFSETQRNKGNFPGRFSGRQFSNSRSEMNVSTLELGDSALYLCASSLIAGEMNTQYFGPGTRLTVL.

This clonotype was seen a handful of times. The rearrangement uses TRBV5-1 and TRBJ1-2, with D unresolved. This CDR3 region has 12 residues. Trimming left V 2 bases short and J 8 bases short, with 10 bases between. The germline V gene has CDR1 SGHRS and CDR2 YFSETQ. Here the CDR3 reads CASSLTGRGYTF. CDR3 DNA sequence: TGCGCCAGCAGCTTAACGGGCCGCGGCTACACCTTC.

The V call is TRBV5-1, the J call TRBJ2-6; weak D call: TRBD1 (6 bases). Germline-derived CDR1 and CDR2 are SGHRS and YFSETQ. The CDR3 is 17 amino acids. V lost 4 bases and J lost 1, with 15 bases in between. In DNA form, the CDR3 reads TGCGCCAGCAGCGCGCCCGGGACACCATCTGGGGCCAACGTCCTGACTTTC. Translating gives CASSAPGTPSGANVLTF.

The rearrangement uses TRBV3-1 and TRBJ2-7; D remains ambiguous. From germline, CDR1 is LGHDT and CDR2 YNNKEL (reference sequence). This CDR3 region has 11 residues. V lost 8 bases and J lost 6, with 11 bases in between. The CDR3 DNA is TGTGCCAGCTCTCCAGGCGGCGAGCAGTACGTC. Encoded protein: CASSPGGEQYV.

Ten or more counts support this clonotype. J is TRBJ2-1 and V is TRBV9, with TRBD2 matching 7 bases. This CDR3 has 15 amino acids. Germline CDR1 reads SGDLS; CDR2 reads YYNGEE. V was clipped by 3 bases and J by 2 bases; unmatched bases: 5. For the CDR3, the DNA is TGTGCCAGCAGCGCCCTAGCGGACCCCTACAATGAGCAGTTCTTC. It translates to CASSALADPYNEQFF.